The rows below give T cell receptor beta chains drawn from one sample of a study of shared clonotypes between healthy human individuals. Profiling relied on immunoSEQ multiplex PCR, and the TCRdb table lists in-frame clones only, not all of them. The sample includes millions of clones, around nine tenths of them seen just once. Sequenced material: naive CD4+ T cells sorted from blood. Receptors were obtained from a man younger than 35 in good health. Both conserved end residues are part of each CDR3. D genes are given only for firm matches. Size values are once, few and many counts, or a class for expanded clones, and some rows have none.

TRBJ2-2	-	TRBV14	15	TRBD1	CASSRRDRASGELFF	TGTGCCAGCAGCCGACGGGACAGGGCATCCGGGGAGCTGTTTTTT
TRBJ1-2	-	TRBV19	13	TRBD1	CASSSDRSKGYTF	TGTGCCAGTAGTTCGGACAGGAGCAAAGGCTACACCTTC
TRBJ2-1	once	TRBV13	10	-	CASSGGEQFF	TGTGCCAGCAGTGGGGGTGAGCAGTTCTTC
TRBJ1-4	-	TRBV7-9	14	-	CASSTRTENEKLFF	TGTGCCAGCAGCACGAGGACAGAAAATGAAAAACTGTTTTTT
TRBJ2-2	-	TRBV7-9	12	-	CASSPGGGELFF	TGTGCCAGCAGCCCTGGGGGCGGGGAGCTGTTTTTT
TRBJ2-1	-	TRBV13	17	TRBD2	CASSSPGTSGRLDEQFF	TGTGCCAGCAGCTCCCCCGGGACTAGCGGGAGGTTGGATGAGCAGTTCTTC
TRBJ2-7	-	TRBV28	12	-	CASSSMTYEQYF	TGTGCCAGCAGTTCCATGACCTACGAGCAGTACTTC
TRBJ1-5	-	TRBV4-1	17	TRBD1	CASSQGGGGGSNQPQHF	TGCGCCAGCAGCCAAGGAGGGGGCGGGGGTAGCAATCAGCCCCAGCATTTT
TRBJ2-3	-	TRBV29-1	14	TRBD1	CSVHRDRGADTQYF	TGCAGCGTACACCGGGACAGGGGGGCAGATACGCAGTATTTT
TRBJ1-3	-	TRBV4-2	18	-	CASSQDKKDRTSGNTIYF	TGTGCCAGCAGCCAAGATAAGAAAGACAGGACGTCTGGAAACACCATATATTTT
TRBJ2-2	-	TRBV18	16	-	CASSPGGRANTGELFF	TGTGCCAGCTCACCAGGCGGCAGGGCGAACACCGGGGAGCTGTTTTTT
TRBJ1-2	few	TRBV13	13	-	CASSLQRAEGYTF	TGTGCCAGCAGCCTACAGCGTGCGGAAGGCTACACCTTC
TRBJ2-7	-	TRBV6-5	11	-	CASSTEYEQYF	TGTGCCAGCAGTACCGAGTACGAGCAGTACTTC
TRBJ2-7	once	TRBV7-9	12	-	CASSPVGGEQYF	TGTGCCAGCAGTCCCGTTGGGGGCGAGCAGTACTTC
TRBJ2-1	-	TRBV7-8	17	TRBD2	CASSLARLAGGGDEQFF	TGTGCCAGCAGCTTAGCTCGGCTAGCGGGAGGGGGGGATGAGCAGTTCTTC
TRBJ1-2	-	TRBV7-3	15	TRBD1	CASSPAGQGVNGYTF	TGTGCCAGCAGCCCCGCGGGACAGGGGGTAAATGGCTACACCTTC